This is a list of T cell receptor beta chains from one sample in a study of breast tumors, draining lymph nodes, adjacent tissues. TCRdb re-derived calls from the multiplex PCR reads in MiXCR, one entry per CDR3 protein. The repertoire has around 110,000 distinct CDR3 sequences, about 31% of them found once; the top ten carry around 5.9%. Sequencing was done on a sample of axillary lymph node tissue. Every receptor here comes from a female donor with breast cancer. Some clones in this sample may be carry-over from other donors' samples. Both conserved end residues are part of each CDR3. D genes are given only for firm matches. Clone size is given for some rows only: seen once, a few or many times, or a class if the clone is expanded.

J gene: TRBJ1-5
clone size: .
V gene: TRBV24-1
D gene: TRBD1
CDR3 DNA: TGTGCCACCAGTCAGGCAGGGGGCGAGAATCAGCCCCAGCATTTT
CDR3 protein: CATSQAGGENQPQHF

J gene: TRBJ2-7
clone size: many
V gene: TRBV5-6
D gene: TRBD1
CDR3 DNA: TGTGCCAGCAGCCTGACAGGGTTCGAGCAGTACTTC
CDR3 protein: CASSLTGFEQYF

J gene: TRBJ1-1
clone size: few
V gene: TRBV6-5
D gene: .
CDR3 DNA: TGTGCCAGCAGTTACTCCTATGGCACTGAAGCTTTCTTT
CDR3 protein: CASSYSYGTEAFF

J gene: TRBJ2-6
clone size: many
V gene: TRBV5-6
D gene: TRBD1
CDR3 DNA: TGTGCCAGCAGCTTGGACCGGGACAGGGATTTAGATGGGGCCAACGTCCTGACTTTC
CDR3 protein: CASSLDRDRDLDGANVLTF

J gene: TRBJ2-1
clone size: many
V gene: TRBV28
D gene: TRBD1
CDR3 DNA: TGTGCCAGCAGTTTGGCGGGGACAGGGAACAATGAGCAGTTCTTC
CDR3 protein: CASSLAGTGNNEQFF

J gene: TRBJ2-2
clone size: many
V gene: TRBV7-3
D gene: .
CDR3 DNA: TGTGCCAGCAGCTTAACCGGGCCCGACACCGGGGAGCTGTTTTTT
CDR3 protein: CASSLTGPDTGELFF

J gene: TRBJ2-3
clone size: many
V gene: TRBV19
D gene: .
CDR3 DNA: TGTGCCAGTAGTATGGGGCGCACAGATACGCAGTATTTT
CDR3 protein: CASSMGRTDTQYF

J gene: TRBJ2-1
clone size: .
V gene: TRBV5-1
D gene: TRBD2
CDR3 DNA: TGCGCCAGCATAACTAGCGGGGGGGGGGACGAGCAGTTCTTC
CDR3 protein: CASITSGGGDEQFF

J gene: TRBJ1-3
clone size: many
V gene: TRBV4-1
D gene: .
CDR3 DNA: TGCGCCAGCAGCCAAGATCCCCGGGTCTTCTCTGGAAACACCATATATTTT
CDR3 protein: CASSQDPRVFSGNTIYF

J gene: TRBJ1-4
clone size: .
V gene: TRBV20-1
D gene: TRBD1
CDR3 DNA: TGCAGTGCTGGACAGGGCCATGAAAAACTGTTTTTT
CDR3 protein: CSAGQGHEKLFF

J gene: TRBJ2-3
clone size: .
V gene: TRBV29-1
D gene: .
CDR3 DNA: TGCAGCGTTGGGGGAACTGCGGGACTCAACACAGATACGCAGTATTTT
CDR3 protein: CSVGGTAGLNTDTQYF

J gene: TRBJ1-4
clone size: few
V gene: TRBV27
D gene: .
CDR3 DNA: TGTGCCAGCAGTTTTGCGGCGGCAACTAATGAAAAACTGTTTTTT
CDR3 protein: CASSFAAATNEKLFF

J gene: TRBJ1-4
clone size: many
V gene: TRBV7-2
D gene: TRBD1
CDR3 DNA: TGTGCCAGCAGCTTAGGTACAGGGGGCATGGGACTGTTTTTT
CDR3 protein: CASSLGTGGMGLFF

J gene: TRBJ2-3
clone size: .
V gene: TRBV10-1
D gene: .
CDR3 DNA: TGCGCCAGCAGTGTCACGATAGGTGTCAAGGGGGGCACAGATACGCAGTATTTT
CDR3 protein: CASSVTIGVKGGTDTQYF

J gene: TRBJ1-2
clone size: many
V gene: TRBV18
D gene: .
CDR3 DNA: TGTGCCAGCTCACCACCGACTCGAGGGGGCTACACCTTC
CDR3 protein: CASSPPTRGGYTF

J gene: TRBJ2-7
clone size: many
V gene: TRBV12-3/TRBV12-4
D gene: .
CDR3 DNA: TGTGCCAGCAGTCCCCTAGGCAGGCCCTCCTACGAGCAGTACTTC
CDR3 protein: CASSPLGRPSYEQYF

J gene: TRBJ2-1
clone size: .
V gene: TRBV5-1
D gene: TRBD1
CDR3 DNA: TGCGCCAGCAGATTGGACAGGGGAAACAATGAGCAGTTCTTC
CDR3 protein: CASRLDRGNNEQFF

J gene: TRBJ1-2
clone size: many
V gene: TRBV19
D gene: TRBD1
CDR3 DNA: TGTGCCAGTAGTAGGACAGGGCCCATCGATGGCTACACCTTC
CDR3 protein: CASSRTGPIDGYTF

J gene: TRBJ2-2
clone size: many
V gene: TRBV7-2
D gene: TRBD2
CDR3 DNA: TGTGCCAGCAGACGAAGCGGGGGGCCAAACACCGGGGAGCTGTTTTTT
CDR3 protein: CASRRSGGPNTGELFF

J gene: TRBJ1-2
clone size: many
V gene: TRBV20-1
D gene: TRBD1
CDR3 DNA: TGCAGTGCTAGATCCCGAGCAGGGACAGGGGTTTATGGCTACACCTTC
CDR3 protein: CSARSRAGTGVYGYTF

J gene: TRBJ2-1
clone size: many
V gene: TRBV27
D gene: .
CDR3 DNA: TGTGCCAGCAGTTTTAGGGTAGCGACGGGTGAGCAGTTCTTC
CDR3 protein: CASSFRVATGEQFF

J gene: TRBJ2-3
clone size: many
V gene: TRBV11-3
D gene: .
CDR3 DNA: TGTGCCAGCAGCTCCCGGGGTGGGGGAGATACGCAGTATTTT
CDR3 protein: CASSSRGGGDTQYF

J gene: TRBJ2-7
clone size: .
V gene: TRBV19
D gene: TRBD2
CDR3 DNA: TGTGCCAGTATGGGGGGAGGGAGCTACGAGCAGTACTTC
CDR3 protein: CASMGGGSYEQYF

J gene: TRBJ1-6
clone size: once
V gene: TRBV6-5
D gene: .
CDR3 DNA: TGTGCCAGCAGTTACCCAGGGACCTACCTCCACTTT
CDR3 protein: CASSYPGTYLHF

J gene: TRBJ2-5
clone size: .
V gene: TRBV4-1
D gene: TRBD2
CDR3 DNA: TGCGCCAGTAGGCTAGTGGGGCTAAAGTCGGGAGGACAAGAGACCCAGTACTTC
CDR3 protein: CASRLVGLKSGGQETQYF

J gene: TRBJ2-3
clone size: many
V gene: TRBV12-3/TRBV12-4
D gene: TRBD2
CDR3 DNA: TGTGCCAGCAGCTCCCGGGGGGCGGGGGGGAGTGATACGCAGTATTTT
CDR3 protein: CASSSRGAGGSDTQYF

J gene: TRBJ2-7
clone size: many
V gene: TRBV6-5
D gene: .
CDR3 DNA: TGTGCCAGCAGTCACAGCCCCTCTAGCCCCTACGAGCAGTACTTC
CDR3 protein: CASSHSPSSPYEQYF

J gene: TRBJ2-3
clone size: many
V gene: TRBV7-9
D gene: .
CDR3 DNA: TGTGCCAGCAGCTTACGGCAAAGCACAGATACGCAGTATTTT
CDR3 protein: CASSLRQSTDTQYF

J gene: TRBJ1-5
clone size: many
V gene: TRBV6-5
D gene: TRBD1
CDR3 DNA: TGTGCCAGCAGGGCGGACAGGGGAAACAATCAGCCCCAGCATTTT
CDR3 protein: CASRADRGNNQPQHF

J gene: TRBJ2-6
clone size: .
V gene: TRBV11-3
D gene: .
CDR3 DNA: TGTGCCAGCAGCTTCGGGGCCAACACTGAAGCTTTC
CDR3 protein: CASSFGANTEAF

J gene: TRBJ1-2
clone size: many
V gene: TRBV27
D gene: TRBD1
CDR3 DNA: TGTGCCAGCAGTCCCCTCCGACAGGGCTATGGCTACACCTTC
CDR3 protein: CASSPLRQGYGYTF

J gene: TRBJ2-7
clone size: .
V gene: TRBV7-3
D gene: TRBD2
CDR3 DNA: TGTGCCAGCAGCCCTAGCGGGATTTACTCCTACGAGCAGTACTTC
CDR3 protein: CASSPSGIYSYEQYF

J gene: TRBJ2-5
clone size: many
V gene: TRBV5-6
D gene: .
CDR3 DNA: TGTGCCTCCTACCTGCTCAGACAAGAGACCCAGTACTTC
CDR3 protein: CASYLLRQETQYF

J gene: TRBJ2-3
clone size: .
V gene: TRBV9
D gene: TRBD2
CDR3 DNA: TGTGCCAGCGACGGGGGGACTAGCGGGAGAAAGGCCAATGAGCAGTATTTT
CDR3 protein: CASDGGTSGRKANEQYF

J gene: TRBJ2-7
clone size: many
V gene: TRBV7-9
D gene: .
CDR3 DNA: TGTGCCAGCAGCAGGGGGGGGACTATCTCCTACGAGCAGTACTTC
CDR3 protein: CASSRGGTISYEQYF

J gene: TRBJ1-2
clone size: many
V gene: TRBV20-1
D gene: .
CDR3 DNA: TGCAGTGCTGCGCAAATCTTAGAACCCGGGCGGGACGGACATGGCTACACCTTC
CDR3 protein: CSAAQILEPGRDGHGYTF

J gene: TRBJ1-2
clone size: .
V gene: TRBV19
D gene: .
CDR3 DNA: TGTGCCAGTAACGTCCAGGGAGGCTACACCTTC
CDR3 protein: CASNVQGGYTF

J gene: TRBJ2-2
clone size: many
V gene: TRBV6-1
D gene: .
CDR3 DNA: TGTGCCAGCGCGACAGTTACCGGGGAGCTGTTTTTT
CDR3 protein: CASATVTGELFF

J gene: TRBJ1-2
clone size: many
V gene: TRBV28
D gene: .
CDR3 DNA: TGTGCCAGCAGTTTCCAGAGGGGCTATGGCTACACCTTC
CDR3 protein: CASSFQRGYGYTF

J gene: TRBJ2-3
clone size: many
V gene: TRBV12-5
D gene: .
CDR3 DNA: TGTGCTAGTGGTTTGGGGCAGGGCACAGATACGCAGTATTTT
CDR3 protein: CASGLGQGTDTQYF

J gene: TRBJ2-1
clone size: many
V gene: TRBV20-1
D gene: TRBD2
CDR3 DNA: TGCAGTGCTAGAGGGGCAGCGGGGGGCCTGGTTTATGAGCAGTTCTTC
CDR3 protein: CSARGAAGGLVYEQFF

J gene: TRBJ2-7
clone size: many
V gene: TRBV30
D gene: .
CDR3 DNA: TGTGCCTGGAGTGTACTGAGACCCTACGAGCAGTACTTC
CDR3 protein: CAWSVLRPYEQYF

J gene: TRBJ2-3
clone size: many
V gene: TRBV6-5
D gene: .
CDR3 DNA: TGTGCCAGCAGTTACTCCGTGGACAGTAGCACAGATACGCAGTATTTT
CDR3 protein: CASSYSVDSSTDTQYF

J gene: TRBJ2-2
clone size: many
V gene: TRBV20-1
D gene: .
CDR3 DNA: TGCAGTGCTAGTCCGGAGGTCGGGGAGCTGTTTTTT
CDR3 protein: CSASPEVGELFF

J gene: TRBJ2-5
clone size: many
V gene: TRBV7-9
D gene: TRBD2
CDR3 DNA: TGTGCCAGCAGCCGACTAGCGGGGACTCAAGAGACCCAGTACTTC
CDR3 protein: CASSRLAGTQETQYF

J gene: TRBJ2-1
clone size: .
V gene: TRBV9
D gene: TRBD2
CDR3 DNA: TGTGCCAGCAGCGGGACTAGCCTCGATGAGCAGTTCTTC
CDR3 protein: CASSGTSLDEQFF

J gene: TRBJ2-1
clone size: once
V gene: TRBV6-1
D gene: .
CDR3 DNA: TGTGCCAGCAGTCAATTAGGGGGGCCCTACAATGAGCAGTCCTTC
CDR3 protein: CASSQLGGPYNEQSF

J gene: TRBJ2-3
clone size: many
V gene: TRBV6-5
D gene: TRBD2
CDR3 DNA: TGTGCCAGCAGTTTCTCCGGGACTAGAGGCGATACGCAGTATTTT
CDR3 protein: CASSFSGTRGDTQYF

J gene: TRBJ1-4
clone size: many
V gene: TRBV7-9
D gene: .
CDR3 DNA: TGTGCCAGCAGCTTAGGTGGGGGCAGAAATGAAAAACTGTTTTTT
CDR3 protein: CASSLGGGRNEKLFF

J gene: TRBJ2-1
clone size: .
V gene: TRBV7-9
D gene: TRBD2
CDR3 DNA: TGTGCCAGCGGCAAATCGGGACAAGCGGGAGTCGGTGAGCAGTTCTTC
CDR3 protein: CASGKSGQAGVGEQFF